One sample yielded the 26 T cell receptor beta chains listed below, sequenced in a study of shared clonotypes between healthy human individuals. TCRdb's copy holds only in-frame clones and misses some; the assay was immunoSEQ multiplex PCR. The data contain around 2.3 million clones, approximately 96% of them singletons. Sequenced: naive CD4+ T cells sorted from blood. Regarding subset: CD45RA+ positively selected. Every receptor here comes from a young man in good health.

The table lists this clone with a few counts. This chain connects TRBV5-1 to TRBJ1-3; D is possibly TRBD1 (6 bases). V was trimmed by 5 bases and J by 0 bases, leaving 15 bases between them. This CDR3 comprises 16 residues. Germline CDR1 and CDR2: SGHRS and YFSETQ. The CDR3: CASSITWGASGNTIYF. In nucleotides, the CDR3 is TGCGCCAGCAGTATAACTTGGGGGGCCTCTGGAAACACCATATATTTT.

This sequence joins TRBV5-4 and TRBJ1-4, with 7 bases lining up with TRBD1. The CDR3 covers 16 residues. Germline CDR1 SGHNT, CDR2 YYREEE (reference sequence). V gave up 0 bases and J gave up 8 bases; unmatched junction bases: 10. The CDR3 nucleotides read TGTGCCAGCAGCTTGGGCCCCGACAGGGCCGGGGAAAAACTGTTTTTT. As protein: CASSLGPDRAGEKLFF.

The chain recombines TRBV18 with TRBJ2-2; 7 bases are a match to TRBD1. This CDR3 is built from 16 residues. V gave up 0 bases and J gave up 5 bases; unmatched junction bases: 6. Germline V gene data show CDR1 as KGHSH and CDR2 as LQKENI. CDR3 DNA: TGTGCCAGCTCACCACCTGTCGGGACAGCAACCGGGGAGCTGTTTTTT. Translating gives CASSPPVGTATGELFF.

This clone was seen once. This chain uses TRBV4-1 with TRBJ2-4; 7 nucleotides align to TRBD1. V lost 4 bases to trimming and J lost 3 bases; unmatched junction nucleotides: 12. The CDR3 contains 17 residues. CDR1 and CDR2 (germline): MGHRA, YSYEKL. CDR3 coding DNA: TGCGCCAGCAGCCCAATAGACAGGGACCTACTCAAAAACATTCAGTACTTC. Translating it yields CASSPIDRDLLKNIQYF.

The chain joins TRBV6-5 to TRBJ2-7; D assignment may be TRBD1 or TRBD2 (5 bases each). The CDR3 extends over 14 amino acids. The V gene's germline CDR1 is MNHEY and CDR2 SVGAGI. V was shortened by 6 bases and J by 5 bases, with 17 bases between the two germline ends. CDR3 coding DNA: TGTGCCAGCAGCAGAGGGGTGGGAGCCCACGAGCAGTACTTC. Its translation is CASSRGVGAHEQYF.

The CDR3 reads CASSLGQYYGYTF. The CDR3 nucleotides read TGTGCCAGCAGCTTGGGACAGTACTATGGCTACACCTTC. The chain recombines TRBV7-9 with TRBJ1-2; 7 nucleotides agree with TRBD1. This CDR3 comprises 13 residues. CDR1 is SEHNR and CDR2 is FQNEAQ in the germline V gene (reference sequence). V shed 3 bases and J 3 bases; nucleotides not matched to a gene: 1.

The V and J genes are TRBV6-5 and TRBJ2-1; a possible D gene is TRBD1 (5 bases). The germline V and J ends were trimmed by 6 bases and 2 bases, with 14 bases remaining between them. CDR1 is MNHEY, CDR2 SVGAGI, per germline. This CDR3 spans 15 amino acids. In DNA, the CDR3 is TGTGCCAGCAGCCTAGTCAGGGTTACCTACAATGAGCAGTTCTTC. Its protein product is CASSLVRVTYNEQFF.

The V and J genes are TRBV10-3 and TRBJ1-1; D is unclear. The CDR3 spans 13 residues. With 7 bases removed from V and 4 bases from J, the gap between germline ends came to 13 bases. Germline V gene data show CDR1 as ENHRY and CDR2 as SYGVKD. Here the CDR3 reads CAIMTGPGTEAFF. The CDR3 DNA is TGTGCCATCATGACGGGTCCGGGCACTGAAGCTTTCTTT.

V gene TRBV11-3 combines with J gene TRBJ2-2; D call uncertain. Per germline, CDR1 SGHNT and CDR2 YENEEA. The CDR3 is 14 residues long. V lost 0 bases and J lost 5, with 7 bases in between. CDR3 DNA sequence: TGTGCCAGCAGCTTAGACAGGAAAACCGGGGAGCTGTTTTTT. Protein: CASSLDRKTGELFF.

The rearrangement links TRBV5-1 to TRBJ1-2; D is uncertain. The ends were cut back, 2 bases at V and 4 bases at J, with 12 bases in the middle. Germline V CDR1 and CDR2: SGHRS, YFSETQ. This CDR3 comprises 14 residues. CDR3 amino acids: CASSFTVSSYGYTF. As DNA, the CDR3 is TGCGCCAGCAGCTTCACGGTCAGCTCCTATGGCTACACCTTC. The whole variable domain, remainder taken from reference TRBV5-1 and TRBJ1-2, is KAGVTQTPRYLIKTRGQQVTLSCSPISGHRSVSWYQQTPGQGLQFLFEYFSETQRNKGNFPGRFSGRQFSNSRSEMNVSTLELGDSALYLCASSFTVSSYGYTFGSGTRLTVV.

The CDR3 is CAWISGRAVYNEQFF. CDR3 coding DNA: TGTGCCTGGATTAGCGGGAGGGCCGTCTACAATGAGCAGTTCTTC. The chain carries TRBV30 and TRBJ2-1, with 11 nucleotides matching TRBD2. The CDR3 contains 15 residues. Germline V gene lookup returns CDR1 GTSNPN and CDR2 SVGIG (reference sequence). After removal of 4 bases from V and 3 bases from J, the junction contained 5 bases not matched to a gene.

This sequence joins TRBV9 and TRBJ2-2; D is uncertain. This CDR3 comprises 12 residues. Per germline, CDR1 SGDLS and CDR2 YYNGEE. V lost 3 bases and J 0 bases, leaving 0 bases between the germline ends. CDR3 coding DNA: TGTGCCAGCAGCGCGAACACCGGGGAGCTGTTTTTT. Its protein product is CASSANTGELFF.

CDR3 sequence: CAISVLGNDYGYTF. For the CDR3, the DNA is TGTGCCATCAGTGTCCTAGGGAACGACTATGGCTACACCTTC. The V and J genes are TRBV10-3 and TRBJ1-2, with D uncertain. The V gene lost 4 bases and the J gene lost 3 bases, with 12 bases spanning the gap. In germline, CDR1 is ENHRY, CDR2 SYGVKD. This CDR3 contains 14 residues.

This chain connects TRBV5-1 to TRBJ2-5; perhaps TRBD2 as D (6 bases). CDR1 SGHRS and CDR2 YFSETQ come from the germline V gene. The CDR3 extends over 14 amino acids. V was trimmed by 6 bases and J by 3 bases, leaving 15 bases between them. The CDR3 region has the DNA TGCGCCAGCAACCCTACCGGGGGAAAAGAGACCCAGTACTTC. The encoded protein is CASNPTGGKETQYF.

The V gene is TRBV4-3, the J gene TRBJ1-1; 9 bases agree with TRBD1. The germline V gene has CDR1 LGHNA and CDR2 YSLEER. The CDR3 is made up of 14 amino acids. Trimming cost V 4 bases and J 4 bases; bases outside gene matches: 4. This CDR3 is CASSPSTGGTEAFF. The DNA for the CDR3 is TGCGCCAGCAGCCCCTCGACAGGGGGCACTGAAGCTTTCTTT.

The V gene is TRBV19, the J gene TRBJ2-7; 9 nucleotides match TRBD1. This CDR3 spans 14 amino acids. The V segment lost 7 bases and the J segment 3 bases; nucleotides outside the gene matches: 7. CDR1 and CDR2 (germline): LNHDA, SQIVND (reference sequence). CDR3 sequence reads: CASNPTGGNYEQYF. The DNA for the CDR3 is TGTGCCAGTAACCCGACAGGGGGTAACTACGAGCAGTACTTC.

DNA for the CDR3: TGTGCCAGCGCGCTTTGGGGTGGCGAGACCCAGTACTTC. It yields the protein CASALWGGETQYF. The chain employs TRBV6-5 and TRBJ2-5; the D is unclear. The germline CDR1 and CDR2 sequences are MNHEY and SVGAGI. Trimming shortened V by 8 bases and J by 5 bases, and 15 bases separated the two germline ends. This CDR3 has 13 amino acids.

The rearrangement joins TRBV10-1 to TRBJ2-2, with 11 bases that match TRBD2. V gave up 6 bases and J gave up 5 bases; unmatched junction bases: 5. Per the germline V gene, CDR1 is WNHNN and CDR2 is SYGVQD (reference sequence). The CDR3 totals 15 residues. The CDR3 loop is CASSISSGGTGELFF. In DNA, the CDR3 is TGCGCCAGCAGCATCTCTAGCGGGGGGACCGGGGAGCTGTTTTTT.

V gene TRBV29-1 combines with J gene TRBJ1-1; D may be TRBD1 (5 bases). The ends were cut back, 5 bases at V and 0 bases at J, with 7 bases in the middle. Germline V gives CDR1 SQVTM, CDR2 ANQGSEA. The CDR3 runs to 12 residues. As DNA, the CDR3 is TGCAGCGTTAGGGGCTTGAACACTGAAGCTTTCTTT. Its translation is CSVRGLNTEAFF.

V usage is TRBV19 and J usage is TRBJ1-2; 9 bases are shared with TRBD1. This CDR3 spans 16 amino acids. V was pared by 4 bases and J by 5 bases, with 11 bases of the junction left unmatched. From germline, CDR1 is LNHDA and CDR2 SQIVND (reference sequence). The CDR3 DNA reads TGTGCCAGTAGTACAAGACAGGGGGTGCCTGGGTATGGCTACACCTTC. Its translation is CASSTRQGVPGYGYTF.

The rearrangement joins TRBV4-3 to TRBJ2-3, with 8 bases that match TRBD1. The V segment lost 1 base and the J segment 14 bases; nucleotides outside the gene matches: 5. The germline V gene has CDR1 LGHNA and CDR2 YSLEER. This CDR3 is 12 amino acids long. The CDR3 bases are TGCGCCAGCAGCCAAGGGGGACAGGCTTGGTATTTT. Its protein product is CASSQGGQAWYF.

The chain has TRBV9 and TRBJ2-7, with 11 bases aligning to TRBD2. CDR1 SGDLS and CDR2 YYNGEE come from the germline V gene. The CDR3 consists of 15 residues. Trimming at V came to 4 bases and at J to 3 bases, leaving 6 bases not matched to a gene. CDR3 residues: CASSPQTSGVYEQYF. DNA for the CDR3: TGTGCCAGCAGCCCCCAGACTAGCGGGGTCTACGAGCAGTACTTC.

The chain is built from TRBV7-2 and TRBJ2-7; 8 bases line up with TRBD1. With 2 bases clipped from V and 2 bases from J, the junction kept 2 bases outside the gene matches. The CDR3 length is 14 residues. Germline loops: CDR1 SGHTA, CDR2 FQGNSA. CDR3 region: CASSLTGGTYEQYF. CDR3 nucleotide sequence: TGTGCCAGCAGCTTAACAGGGGGGACCTACGAGCAGTACTTC.

CDR3 sequence (DNA): TGTGCCAGCAGTGATTGGCAGGGCGGCACAGATACGCAGTATTTT. Its protein is CASSDWQGGTDTQYF. The rearrangement uses TRBV6-1 and TRBJ2-3; D is perhaps TRBD1 (5 bases). The CDR3 is 15 amino acids. CDR1 and CDR2 from the germline V gene are MNHNS and SASEGT. V dropped 3 bases and J dropped 1 base, with 11 bases sitting between them.

V gene TRBV5-4 combines with J gene TRBJ2-7; D possibly uses TRBD1 or TRBD2 (6 bases each). The germline V gene has CDR1 SGHNT and CDR2 YYREEE (reference sequence). The CDR3 has 15 residues. V gave up 2 bases and J gave up 3 bases, with 15 bases separating them. The CDR3 is CASSFEGGGHYEQYF. For the CDR3, the DNA is TGTGCCAGCAGCTTTGAGGGGGGTGGGCACTACGAGCAGTACTTC.

V is TRBV7-2 and J is TRBJ2-2; D is undetermined. The germline CDR1 and CDR2 sequences are SGHTA and FQGNSA. The V and J ends lost 2 bases and 2 bases respectively, with 6 bases between them. The CDR3 contains 14 residues. DNA for the CDR3: TGTGCCAGCAGCTTATGGAGCAACACCGGGGAGCTGTTTTTT. Amino acids: CASSLWSNTGELFF.